This entry is about one TCR beta chain. This clonotype was recorded at least ten times. It has no known antigen specificity. Base qualities are not recorded, but no much larger clone differs from it by a single base. This sample was included in a study of T cells in Graves' hyperthyroidism and ophthalmopathy (dated by TCRdb to the late 2010s). Regarding the complete study: Peripheral blood was sampled at the time of initial diagnosis, prior to any treatment. In addition, the study compared T-cell repertoires in thyroid tissue and in blood from about six Graves' hyperthyroidism patients. A discovery cohort of approximately 97 patients, roughly 40 with Graves' ophthalmopathy and more than 55 with stable Graves' hyperthyroidism, was used to find distinguishing TCR V-J signatures. Prospective prediction of ophthalmopathy was tested in an independent validation cohort of approximately 18 hyperthyroidism patients and 15 to 17 patients who later progressed to ophthalmopathy. For training and testing, the 100 or so patients in the discovery cohort were randomly divided in a 7:3 ratio. The paper describes TCR Vbeta CDR3 sequencing of some 130 peripheral blood samples, made up of under 50 ophthalmopathy patients, some 76 hyperthyroidism patients and 17 progressor patients. After sampling, hyperthyroidism patients received methimazole starting at 30 mg daily, and ophthalmopathy patients received high-dose intravenous methylprednisolone. Findings and caveats that apply to the study as a whole: No statistical method was used to set the sample size in advance, and investigators knew the group allocation. In validation, the model predicted progression to ophthalmopathy with approximately 69% sensitivity and roughly 72% specificity, a median of about 6 months before onset. Blood samples also contained most of the expanded thyroid clonotypes (frequency above 0.001), which suggests that blood repertoires may reflect thyroid immune responses. A 13 V-J signature model separated ophthalmopathy from stable hyperthyroidism, with around 88% sensitivity and approximately 81% specificity in cross-validation and 80%/75% in testing.

As encoded in the germline V gene (reference sequence), CDR1 is DFQATT while CDR2 is SNEGSKA. The CDR3, from cysteine to phenylalanine, totals 17 residues. The sequence is cut down to CDR3 DNA, 51 bases in frame from base 1. From V the trimming removes 0 bases and from J it removes 6 bases, while the gene matches leave 11 bases of the junction unaccounted for. TCR beta CDR3 regions were amplified from RNA transcripts. For the first round of RT-PCR on the TCR CDR3, the HTBI primer set was used together with the Qiagen OneStep RT-PCR kit. The libraries were constructed in a second round of multiplex PCR and then size-selected and purified. The libraries were sequenced on an Illumina HiSeq2000 using paired-end 100 bp reads. In the source study's methods: SOAPnuke was used to process the raw data, removing reads that contained adapters or uncalled bases, had a mean Phred below 15, or lacked an exact match to the constant primer or identifier. High-quality paired reads were merged with COPE v1.2.5, and unique nucleotide sequences were defined as clonotypes. MiTCR v1.1 was used to align the clonotypes against IMGT TRBV, TRBD and TRBJ reference segments. Only V-J combinations with frequency above 0.0001, covering roughly 99% of repertoires, were analysed. The TCS score was defined as the ratio of F50 (clonal expansion) to E x V (chaos), calculated using BLOSUM62-based TCRdist between CDR3 peptides within each V-J. Welch's t-statistics and random forest reduced around 510 V-J features to under 15, which were used in a naive Bayes classifier (R e1071). TCRdb reanalyzed the raw reads on its own, using fastp at Q25 for trimming and MiXCR for clone calling, and kept in-frame beta chains. Each CDR3 protein gets just one entry, which takes the most common genes and DNA from the rows behind it. These V and J calls rely on TCRdb rather than the paper's analysis. This sample comprises more than 550,000 distinct CDR3 sequences, around 19% of them detected only once. Over 15% of the sample comes from the top ten.

Hyperthyroidism patients were aged 18 to 65 years and newly diagnosed, with disease duration of less than 2 months. The study excluded patients with uncontrolled infections, other autoimmune diseases, pregnancy or lactation. Clinical symptoms, serum thyroxine and TRAb, thyroid ultrasound, and orbital computed tomography formed the basis for the diagnoses. Blood from progressor patients was collected at the time of first diagnosis with hyperthyroidism, before any ophthalmopathy symptoms had appeared. Ficoll-Paque density gradient centrifugation was used to isolate PBMCs from about 10 ml of fresh peripheral blood. Progressor patients were initially diagnosed with Graves' hyperthyroidism and developed ophthalmopathy during follow-up. Total RNA was extracted using Trizol reagent, and RNA quality was assessed on an Agilent 2100 Bioanalyzer.

In this chain, TRBV20-1 is recombined with TRBJ2-1, and TRBD2 matches 10 of the central bases. The specimen was blood. The receptor was isolated from a woman aged 45-59 years with Graves' hyperthyroidism that later progressed to Graves' ophthalmopathy. The nucleotides read TGCAGTGCTAGAGATTCCCGCGCTAGCGGGGGCTCCAATGAGCAGTTCTTC. This codes for CSARDSRASGGSNEQFF.